A single sample gave rise to the 12 T cell receptor beta chains below, sequenced in a study of shared clonotypes between healthy human individuals. Repertoires were generated with immunoSEQ multiplex PCR, while TCRdb's copy carries only in-frame clones and drops some. The profile covers 2.3 million or so clones, with just over 90% appearing a single time and 0.39% taken by the ten largest. Sequencing was performed on naive CD4+ T cells from PBMCs. Described subset: CD45RA+ positively selected. These receptors originate from a man aged 18 to 35 in good health. Some clones in this sample may be carry-over from other donors' samples.

The chain uses TRBV6-5 and TRBJ2-7; 9 bases align to TRBD1. The CDR3 consists of 15 residues. V lost 6 bases and J lost 3; bases outside the gene matches: 9. The V gene's germline CDR1 is MNHEY and CDR2 SVGAGI. The CDR3 nucleotides read TGTGCCAGCAGGTACGCCGGGACAGGGAACTACGAGCAGTACTTC. Residues: CASRYAGTGNYEQYF.

The chain employs TRBV7-9 and TRBJ2-1, with D hard to call. V was cut by 3 bases and J by 9 bases, with 12 bases left in between. The CDR3 totals 13 residues. The germline gives CDR1 SEHNR, CDR2 FQNEAQ (reference sequence). The chain's CDR3 is CASSFSGRPEQFF. In DNA, the CDR3 is TGTGCCAGCAGCTTTTCAGGTCGACCTGAGCAGTTCTTC.

The chain joins TRBV18 to TRBJ1-5; D gene uncertain. Germline values: CDR1 KGHSH, CDR2 LQKENI. V was shortened by 0 bases and J by 5 bases, with 11 bases between the two germline ends. The CDR3 is 15 amino acids. CDR3 loop: CASSPPGMSDQPQHF. In DNA, the CDR3 is TGTGCCAGCTCACCACCCGGGATGAGTGATCAGCCCCAGCATTTT.

This clone has just one count. The chain has TRBV28 and TRBJ1-4, with TRBD1 as a possible D gene (6 bases). V was clipped by 4 bases and J by 4 bases, with 10 bases between them. CDR1 and CDR2 (germline): MDHEN, SYDVKM. This CDR3 contains 14 residues. The CDR3 region is CASSSGTLNEKLFF. CDR3 in DNA: TGTGCCAGCAGTTCAGGGACACTTAATGAAAAACTGTTTTTT.

V and J are TRBV21-1 and TRBJ2-7. TRBV21-1 is termed a pseudogene. This CDR3 region has 15 residues. The CDR3 reads CASSKGELRLCEQYF. The CDR3 DNA sequence: TGTGCCAGCAGCAAAGGGGAACTCCGGCTGTGCGAGCAGTACTTC.

V usage is TRBV23-1 and J usage is TRBJ2-1; D possibly corresponds to TRBD2 (6 bases). TRBV23-1 is assigned to the ORF class and has an uncertain function. The CDR3 sequence is 16 residues long. The V end was cut by 4 bases, the J end by 3 bases, with 16 bases between. The CDR3 here is CASSPRMLANYNEQFF. The DNA of the CDR3 is TGCGCCAGCAGTCCCCGGATGCTAGCGAACTACAATGAGCAGTTCTTC.

The V gene is TRBV7-8, the J gene TRBJ1-1; possible D gene TRBD1, 6 bases. This CDR3 contains 15 residues. The V and J ends lost 4 bases and 5 bases respectively, with 17 bases between them. CDR1 and CDR2 (germline): SGHVS, FQNEAQ. The CDR3 loop is CASSSGKGGGTEAFF. The CDR3 DNA is TGTGCCAGCAGCTCGGGCAAAGGGGGAGGAACTGAAGCTTTCTTT.

As regards this clone: Other DNA sequences of this sample code for an identical CDR3. This sequence joins TRBV5-4 and TRBJ2-7, with TRBD2 matching 10 bases. The germline gives CDR1 SGHNT, CDR2 YYREEE (reference sequence). J was trimmed by 0 bases and V by 2 bases; bases with no gene match: 2. This CDR3 spans 15 amino acids. The CDR3 bases are TGTGCCAGCAGCTTACCTAGCGGGAGCTCCTACGAGCAGTACTTC. Its protein is CASSLPSGSSYEQYF.

The chain joins TRBV10-2 to TRBJ2-1, with 7 bases fitting TRBD1. Per germline, CDR1 WSHSY and CDR2 SAAADI. V dropped 3 bases and J dropped 6; count of bases not matched to a gene: 14. The CDR3 covers 17 residues. CDR3 DNA: TGCGCCAGCAGTGACCCTCACGGGGACAGAAATTCCAATGAGCAGTTCTTC. Residues: CASSDPHGDRNSNEQFF.

V and J are TRBV7-3 and TRBJ2-3; 8 bases map to TRBD2. The germline gives CDR1 SGHTA, CDR2 FQGTGA. The trim removed 5 bases at V and 4 bases at J, leaving 8 bases unmatched. This CDR3 has 15 residues. The CDR3 protein is CASSPAGAGPDTQYF. In DNA, the CDR3 is TGTGCCAGCAGCCCAGCGGGAGCTGGGCCAGATACGCAGTATTTT.

This chain joins TRBV28 and TRBJ1-1; possibly TRBD1 for D (5 bases). CDR3 length: 16 amino acids. V shed 1 base and J shed 11 bases, with 23 bases lying between them. From germline, CDR1 is MDHEN and CDR2 SYDVKM. The CDR3 loop is CASSLFRHRDLGGAFF. As DNA, the CDR3 is TGTGCCAGCAGTTTATTCAGGCACCGGGACCTCGGGGGGGCTTTCTTT.

The gene calls are TRBV18 and TRBJ2-7; possibly TRBD1 or TRBD2 for D (5 bases each). Germline V lookup: CDR1 KGHSH, CDR2 LQKENI. Trimming took 4 bases from V and 6 from J, leaving 16 bases between them. The CDR3 covers 14 residues. DNA for the CDR3: TGTGCCAGCTCACGGGGCAGCGGAAGGGTCGAGCAGTACTTC. Translation gives CASSRGSGRVEQYF.